This T cell receptor (beta chain) stems from a study of cytomegalovirus exposure and HLA in healthy donors. Study details: A later analysis reported the same platform for the 90 to 150 validation repertoires and the 650 to 750 first-cohort repertoires.

Concerning this clone itself: The antigen remains undetermined.

Study results and caveats: A later analysis found first-cohort TCR clusters tended to co-occur in the 90 to 150 validation repertoires. It was confirmed in vitro that a few of the CMV-associated chains were specific for CMV antigens. High specificity and sensitivity for cytomegalovirus status were reported for the classifier.

The germline gives CDR1 MNHNS, CDR2 SASEGT. This CDR3 has 15 amino acids. The V and J ends lost 7 bases and 4 bases, in that order; junction bases with no gene match: 9. Profiling relied on immunoSEQ multiplex PCR, and the TCRdb table lists in-frame clones only, not all of them. Of about 110,000 clones in the sample, 85% to 90% were seen once. The sample consisted of PBMCs. This receptor was taken from a woman aged 25 to 39 in good health and CMV-seropositive. The chain combines TRBV6-1 with TRBJ2-3, with TRBD2 matching over 9 bases. This CDR3 reads CASTIRAGGPDTQYF. The CDR3 DNA reads TGTGCCAGCACCATCAGGGCGGGAGGGCCAGATACGCAGTATTTT.